This entry lists 11 T cell receptor beta chains sequenced from one sample in a study of blood T cell repertoires in COVID-19. The assay was immunoSEQ multiplex PCR, and TCRdb's table has in-frame clones only and misses some. The sample lists about 94,000 clones; around nine tenths were seen once. The material sequenced was peripheral blood. The receptor set was obtained from a woman of 80 years or more with acute or convalescent COVID-19.

The chain couples TRBV5-4 to TRBJ1-4; maybe TRBD1 (5 bases). This CDR3 has 13 residues. CDR1 is SGHNT and CDR2 is YYREEE in the germline V gene (reference sequence). V dropped 5 bases and J dropped 3 bases, with 8 bases sitting between them. The CDR3 nucleotides read TGTGCCAGCAGTAGGGACTCTAATGAAAAACTGTTTTTT. Its protein product is CASSRDSNEKLFF. Full variable domain (remainder filled in from reference TRBV5-4 and TRBJ1-4): ETGVTQSPTHLIKTRGQQVTLRCSSQSGHNTVSWYQQALGQGPQFIFQYYREEENGRGNFPPRFSGLQFPNYSSELNVNALELDDSALYLCASSRDSNEKLFFGSGTQLSVL.

This clone was seen a handful of times. The genes are TRBV27 and TRBJ1-6; D perhaps matches TRBD1 (5 bases). The V gene's germline CDR1 is MNHEY and CDR2 SMNVEV (reference sequence). Deletions cut 6 bases from V and 7 bases from J, with 19 bases between. The CDR3 runs 16 residues. The CDR3, as DNA: TGTGCCAGCAGGACTGGAACAGGAATGGGGAATTCACCCCTCCACTTT. Translation: CASRTGTGMGNSPLHF.

The chain couples TRBV6-5 to TRBJ2-5; 8 bases match TRBD1. This CDR3 contains 14 residues. In germline, CDR1 is MNHEY, CDR2 SVGAGI. J lost 7 bases, V lost 6 bases, and 10 bases had no gene match. CDR3 nucleotide sequence: TGTGCCAGCAGGCCTGAACAGGGGGTTGCGACCCAGTACTTC. Translation: CASRPEQGVATQYF.

This chain joins TRBV11-2 and TRBJ2-5; D unresolved. The V and J ends lost 5 bases and 0 bases respectively, with 7 bases between them. Looked up from germline, CDR1 is SGHAT and CDR2 is FQNNGV. The CDR3 has 13 residues. The CDR3 DNA reads as TGTGCCAGCAGCCCGCAGTACCAAGAGACCCAGTACTTC. This gives the protein CASSPQYQETQYF.

The rearrangement links TRBV5-5 to TRBJ2-7, with TRBD1 matching 8 bases. After removal of 0 bases from V and 1 base from J, the junction contained 3 bases not matched to a gene. The CDR3 is made up of 15 amino acids. CDR1 is SGHKS, CDR2 YYEKEE, per germline (reference sequence). CDR3 nucleotide sequence: TGTGCCAGCAGCTTGGCCGGACAGGGATCCTACGAGCAGTACTTC. This sequence encodes CASSLAGQGSYEQYF.

The chain recombines TRBV19 with TRBJ1-1, with a tentative D call TRBD1 (5 bases). V dropped 1 base and J dropped 3 bases, with 12 bases sitting between them. This CDR3 contains 15 residues. In germline, CDR1 is LNHDA, CDR2 SQIVND (reference sequence). The CDR3 loop is CASSIVPGLDTEAFF. The CDR3 DNA is TGTGCCAGTAGTATAGTACCAGGGCTAGACACTGAAGCTTTCTTT.

J is TRBJ1-5 and V is TRBV27, with TRBD1 as a possible D gene (6 bases). The V gene lost 7 bases and the J gene lost 3 bases, with 22 bases spanning the gap. The germline gives CDR1 MNHEY, CDR2 SMNVEV (reference sequence). The CDR3 sequence is 17 residues long. CDR3 sequence: CASKDTGTRTDNQPQHF. For the CDR3, the DNA is TGTGCCAGCAAAGACACCGGGACACGGACTGACAATCAGCCCCAGCATTTT.

This clone showed up just once. The J gene is TRBJ2-1, the V gene TRBV18; 7 nucleotides align to TRBD2. The CDR3 consists of 17 residues. Trimming removed 2 bases from V and 7 bases from J; junction bases left unmatched: 14. Germline CDR1 is KGHSH and CDR2 is LQKENI. DNA of the CDR3: TGTGCCAGCTCACCATCACTAGCGCACATTGTTAGAAATGAGCAGTTCTTC. As protein: CASSPSLAHIVRNEQFF.

This rearrangement joins TRBV19 to TRBJ1-2; D is possibly TRBD1 (5 bases). Trimming stripped 3 bases from V and 6 bases from J, with 17 bases between. This CDR3 comprises 15 residues. Germline CDR1 reads LNHDA; CDR2 reads SQIVND (reference sequence). CDR3: CASSMNLGRGHGYTF. The CDR3 coding sequence is TGTGCCAGTAGTATGAACCTTGGGAGGGGTCATGGCTACACCTTC.

This clone was recorded a few times. The gene calls are TRBV12-3 or TRBV12-4 and TRBJ2-1, with 8 bases lining up with TRBD2. The CDR3 totals 13 residues. J gave up 8 bases and V 5 bases, and 5 bases lay outside the gene matches. CDR3 region: CASSAGGGDEQFF. As DNA, the CDR3 is TGTGCCAGCAGTGCCGGGGGGGGCGATGAGCAGTTCTTC.

This rearrangement joins TRBV11-2 to TRBJ1-1; D might be TRBD1 (5 bases). The CDR3 sequence is 14 residues long. The V end lost 4 bases, the J end lost 5 bases, and 14 bases lay between the germline ends. Germline lookup yields CDR1 SGHAT and CDR2 FQNNGV. The CDR3 DNA follows: TGTGCCAGCAGCTGGGACGGAGGGAGGACTGAAGCTTTCTTT. It yields the protein CASSWDGGRTEAFF.